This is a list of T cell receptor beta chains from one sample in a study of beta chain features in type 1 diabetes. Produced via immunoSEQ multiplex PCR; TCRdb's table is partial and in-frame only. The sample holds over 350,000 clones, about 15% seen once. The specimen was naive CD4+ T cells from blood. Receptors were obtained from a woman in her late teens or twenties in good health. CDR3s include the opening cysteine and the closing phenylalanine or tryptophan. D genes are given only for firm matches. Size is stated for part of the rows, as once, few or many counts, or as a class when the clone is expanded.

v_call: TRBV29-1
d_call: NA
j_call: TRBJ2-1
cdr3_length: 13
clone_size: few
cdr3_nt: TGCAGCGTTGAGCCCAGGTTCTACAATGAGCAGTTCTTC
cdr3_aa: CSVEPRFYNEQFF

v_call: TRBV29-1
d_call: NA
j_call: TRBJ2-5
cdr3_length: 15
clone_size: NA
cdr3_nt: TGCAGCGTAAGAGGGGGACGCGAGTACCAAGAGACCCAGTACTTC
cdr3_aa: CSVRGGREYQETQYF

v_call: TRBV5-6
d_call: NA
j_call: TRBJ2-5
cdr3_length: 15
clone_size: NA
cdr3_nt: TGTGCCAGCAGCTTCCGCTCTTGGCAGCAAGAGACCCAGTACTTC
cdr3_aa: CASSFRSWQQETQYF

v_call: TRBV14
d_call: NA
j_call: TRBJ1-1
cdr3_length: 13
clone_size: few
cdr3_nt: TGTGCCAGCAGCCAAGTTTGGAGGGGTGAAGCTTTCTTT
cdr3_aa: CASSQVWRGEAFF

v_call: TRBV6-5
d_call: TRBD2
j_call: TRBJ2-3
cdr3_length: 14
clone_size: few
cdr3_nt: TGTGCCAGCAGACGGACTAGCGCAGCAGATACGCAGTATTTT
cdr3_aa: CASRRTSAADTQYF

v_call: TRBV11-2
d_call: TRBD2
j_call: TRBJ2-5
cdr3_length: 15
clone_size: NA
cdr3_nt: TGTGCCAGCAGCTTAGCAGGACTAGCGAAAGAGACCCAGTACTTC
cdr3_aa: CASSLAGLAKETQYF

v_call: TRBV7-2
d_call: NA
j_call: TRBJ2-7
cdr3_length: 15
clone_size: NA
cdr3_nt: TGTGCCAGCAGCTTAAGGGACTCGAGAGCCTACGAGCAGTACTTC
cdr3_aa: CASSLRDSRAYEQYF

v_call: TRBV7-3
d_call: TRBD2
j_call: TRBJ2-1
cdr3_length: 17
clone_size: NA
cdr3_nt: TGTGCCAGCAGCTTAACCCTAGCGGGAGTTGACAACAATGAGCAGTTCTTC
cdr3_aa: CASSLTLAGVDNNEQFF

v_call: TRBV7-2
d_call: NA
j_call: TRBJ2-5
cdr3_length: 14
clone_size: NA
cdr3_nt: TGTGCCAGCAGCTTAGGGGGCTCACCGGGGACCCAGTACTTC
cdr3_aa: CASSLGGSPGTQYF

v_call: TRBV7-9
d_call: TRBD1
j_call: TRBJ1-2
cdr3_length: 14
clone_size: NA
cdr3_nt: TGTGCCACCATAACGCCGGGGACAGTGAGTGGCTACACCTTC
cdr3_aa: CATITPGTVSGYTF

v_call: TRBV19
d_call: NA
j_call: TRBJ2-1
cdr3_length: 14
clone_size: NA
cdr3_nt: TGTGCCAGTACGGCGGGAAAGAGTTTTGGTGAGCAGTTCTTC
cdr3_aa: CASTAGKSFGEQFF

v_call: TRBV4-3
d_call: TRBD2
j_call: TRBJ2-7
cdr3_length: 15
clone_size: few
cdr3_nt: TGCGCCAGCAGCCATCAGCGGGAGCTTCGCTACGAGCAGTACTTC
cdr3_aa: CASSHQRELRYEQYF

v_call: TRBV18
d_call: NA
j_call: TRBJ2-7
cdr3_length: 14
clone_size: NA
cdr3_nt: TGTGCCAGCTCACAGAGCGCGCTAGGGGACGAGCAGTACTTC
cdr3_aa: CASSQSALGDEQYF

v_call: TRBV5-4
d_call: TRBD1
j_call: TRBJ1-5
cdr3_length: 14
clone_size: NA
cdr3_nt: TGTGCCAGCAGCCGAGGACAGGGGAATCAGCCCCAGCATTTT
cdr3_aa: CASSRGQGNQPQHF

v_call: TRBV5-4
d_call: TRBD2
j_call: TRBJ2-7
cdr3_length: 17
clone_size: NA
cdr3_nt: TGTGCCAGCAGCTTGGCAAAGGCTAGCGGGACAACCTACGAGCAGTACTTC
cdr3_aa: CASSLAKASGTTYEQYF

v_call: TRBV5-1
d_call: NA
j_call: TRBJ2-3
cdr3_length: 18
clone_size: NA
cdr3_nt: TGCGCCAGCAGCTTCACCCCCCCGGGACTGGAAAGCACAGATACGCAGTATTTT
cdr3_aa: CASSFTPPGLESTDTQYF

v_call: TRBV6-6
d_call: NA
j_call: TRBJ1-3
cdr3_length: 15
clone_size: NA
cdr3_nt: TGTGCCAGCAGTTACGGAGTGAGCTCTGGAAACACCATATATTTT
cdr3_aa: CASSYGVSSGNTIYF

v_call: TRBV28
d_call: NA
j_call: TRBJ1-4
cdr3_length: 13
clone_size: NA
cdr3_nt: TGTGCCAGCAGTTTATTCGCTAATGAAAAACTGTTTTTT
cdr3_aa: CASSLFANEKLFF

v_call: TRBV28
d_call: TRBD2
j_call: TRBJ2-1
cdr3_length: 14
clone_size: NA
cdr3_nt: TGTGCCAGCAAGGGGAGGGCCTCCTACAATGAGCAGTTCTTC
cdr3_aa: CASKGRASYNEQFF

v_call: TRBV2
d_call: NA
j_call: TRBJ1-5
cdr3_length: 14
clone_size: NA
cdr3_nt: TGTGCCAGCAGTGAAGCCGGGGGCAATCAGCCCCAGCATTTT
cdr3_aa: CASSEAGGNQPQHF

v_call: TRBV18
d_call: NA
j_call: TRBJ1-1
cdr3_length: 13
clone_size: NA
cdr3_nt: TGTGCCAGCTCAGCCACAGGGTACTCTGAAGCTTTCTTT
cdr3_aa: CASSATGYSEAFF

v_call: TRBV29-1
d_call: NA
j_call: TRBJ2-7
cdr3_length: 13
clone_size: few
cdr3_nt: TGCAGCGTGGGGGGACTTGCCTCGCGGGAGCAGTACTTC
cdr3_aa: CSVGGLASREQYF

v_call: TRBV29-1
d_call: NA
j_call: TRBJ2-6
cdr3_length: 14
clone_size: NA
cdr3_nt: TGCAGCGTTGGTCGGGACTCTGGGGCCAACGTCCTGACTTTC
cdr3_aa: CSVGRDSGANVLTF

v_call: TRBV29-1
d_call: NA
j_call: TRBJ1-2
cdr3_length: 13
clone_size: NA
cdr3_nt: TGCAGCGTTGAAGAAGCGGCAGCTAGGGGCTACACCTTC
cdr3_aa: CSVEEAAARGYTF

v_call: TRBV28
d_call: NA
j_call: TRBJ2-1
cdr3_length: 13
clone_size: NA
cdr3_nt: TGTGCCAGCAGCCGACATACCTACAATGAGCAGTTCTTC
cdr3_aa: CASSRHTYNEQFF

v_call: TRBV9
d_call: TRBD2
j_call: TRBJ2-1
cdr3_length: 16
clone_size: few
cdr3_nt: TGTGCCAGCAGCCCGCGCGGGACTAGCGGGAGCAATGAGCAGTTCTTC
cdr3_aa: CASSPRGTSGSNEQFF

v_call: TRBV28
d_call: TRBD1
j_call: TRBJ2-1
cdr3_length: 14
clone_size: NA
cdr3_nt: TGTGCCAGCAGTTCGGGACAGGGTGTTGGTGAGCAGTTCTTC
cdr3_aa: CASSSGQGVGEQFF

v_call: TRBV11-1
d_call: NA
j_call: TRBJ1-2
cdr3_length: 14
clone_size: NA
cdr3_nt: TGTGCCAGCAGGGAACTCCGGAGAGGCTATGGCTACACCTTC
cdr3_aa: CASRELRRGYGYTF

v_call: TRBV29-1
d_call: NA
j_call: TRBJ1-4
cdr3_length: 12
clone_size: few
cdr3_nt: TGCAGCGCCGGGGGAACTAATGAAAAACTGTTTTTT
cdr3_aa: CSAGGTNEKLFF

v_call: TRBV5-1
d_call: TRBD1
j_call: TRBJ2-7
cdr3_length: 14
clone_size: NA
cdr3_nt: TGCGCCAGCAGTTATCGACAGGGGCCCTACGAGCAGTACTTC
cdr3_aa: CASSYRQGPYEQYF

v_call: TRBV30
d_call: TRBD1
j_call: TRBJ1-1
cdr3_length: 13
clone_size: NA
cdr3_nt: TGTGCCTACCGACCAGGGGGGAACACTGAAGCTTTCTTT
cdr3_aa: CAYRPGGNTEAFF

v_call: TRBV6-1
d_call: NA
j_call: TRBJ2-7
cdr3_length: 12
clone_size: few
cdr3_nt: TGTGCCAGCAGTGACCGCGTTCTAGAGCAGTACTTC
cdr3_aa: CASSDRVLEQYF

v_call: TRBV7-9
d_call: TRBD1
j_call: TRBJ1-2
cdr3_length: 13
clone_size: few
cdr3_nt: TGTGCCAGCAGCTTAACGCAGGGGGATGGCTACACCTTC
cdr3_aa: CASSLTQGDGYTF

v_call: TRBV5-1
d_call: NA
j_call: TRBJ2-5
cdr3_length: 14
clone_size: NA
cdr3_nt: TGCGCCAGCAGCTCCCCCAGGGGACAAGAGACCCAGTACTTC
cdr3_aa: CASSSPRGQETQYF

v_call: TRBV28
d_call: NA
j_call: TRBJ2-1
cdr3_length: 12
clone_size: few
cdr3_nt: TGTGCCAGCAGCGGGACTGCGCGCGAGCAGTTCTTC
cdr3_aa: CASSGTAREQFF

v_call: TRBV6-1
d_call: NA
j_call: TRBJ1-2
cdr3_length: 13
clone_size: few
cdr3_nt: TGTGCCAGCAGTTTAACAGCTAACTATGGCTACACCTTC
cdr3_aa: CASSLTANYGYTF

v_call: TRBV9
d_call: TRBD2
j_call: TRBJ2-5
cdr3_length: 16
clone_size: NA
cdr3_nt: TGTGCCAGCAGCGTAGAGCCGGCGGGAGTTCTCAAGACCCAGTACTTC
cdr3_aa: CASSVEPAGVLKTQYF

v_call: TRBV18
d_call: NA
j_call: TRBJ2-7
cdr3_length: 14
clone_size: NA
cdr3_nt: TGTGCCAGCTCACCGTCTGAAGGGGCCCTCGAGCAGTACTTC
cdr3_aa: CASSPSEGALEQYF

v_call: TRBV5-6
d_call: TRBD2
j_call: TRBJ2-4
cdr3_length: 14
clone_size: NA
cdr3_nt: TGTGCCAGCAGCCAGGGACTAGCGCAAAACATTCAGTACTTC
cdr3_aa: CASSQGLAQNIQYF

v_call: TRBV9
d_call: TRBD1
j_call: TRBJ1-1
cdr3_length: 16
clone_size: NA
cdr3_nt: TGTGCCAGCAGCGTAGGGACAGGGGGCTTGAACACTGAAGCTTTCTTT
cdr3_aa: CASSVGTGGLNTEAFF

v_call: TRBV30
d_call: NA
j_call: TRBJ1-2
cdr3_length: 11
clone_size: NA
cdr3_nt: TGTGCCTGGATGACAGTAACTGGCTACACCTTC
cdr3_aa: CAWMTVTGYTF

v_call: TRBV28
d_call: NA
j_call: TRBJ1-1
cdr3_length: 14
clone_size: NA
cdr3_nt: TGTGCCAGCAGTTTAACCCCAGGGGAAACTGAAGCTTTCTTT
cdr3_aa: CASSLTPGETEAFF

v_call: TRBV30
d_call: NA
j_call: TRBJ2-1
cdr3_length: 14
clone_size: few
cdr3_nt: TGTGCCTCTACGGGAGTCCTCTCCTACAATGAGCAGTTCTTC
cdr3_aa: CASTGVLSYNEQFF

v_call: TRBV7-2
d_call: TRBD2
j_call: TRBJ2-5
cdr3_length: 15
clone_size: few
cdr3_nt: TGTGCCAGCAGTCGTAGCGGGAGTCGACAAGAGACCCAGTACTTC
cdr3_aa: CASSRSGSRQETQYF